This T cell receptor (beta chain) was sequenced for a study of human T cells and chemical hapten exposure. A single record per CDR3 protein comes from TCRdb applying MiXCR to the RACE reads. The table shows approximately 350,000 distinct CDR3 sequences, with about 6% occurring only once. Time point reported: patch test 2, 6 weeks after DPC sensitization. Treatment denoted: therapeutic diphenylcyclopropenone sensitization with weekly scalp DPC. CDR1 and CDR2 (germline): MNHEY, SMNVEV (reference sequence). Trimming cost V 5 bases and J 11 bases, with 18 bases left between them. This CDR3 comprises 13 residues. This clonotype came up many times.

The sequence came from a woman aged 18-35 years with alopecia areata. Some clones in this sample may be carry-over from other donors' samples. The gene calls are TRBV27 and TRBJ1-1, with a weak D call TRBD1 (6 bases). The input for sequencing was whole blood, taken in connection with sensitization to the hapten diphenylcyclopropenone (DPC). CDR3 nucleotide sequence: TGTGCCAGCAGTCCCACAGGGCAGCCGAGCGCTTTCTTT. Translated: CASSPTGQPSAFF.